This TCR beta chain was found in a study of ipilimumab plus nivolumab after autologous stem cell transplantation. On the study more broadly: Patients received a median of roughly 5 ipilimumab and roughly eight nivolumab doses. The myeloma group: high-risk transplant-naive, or relapse within 3 years after first autologous transplant.

Patients got ipilimumab 1 mg/kg beginning 14 to 28 days post-transplant. Patients got 3 mg/kg IV nivolumab weeks 1, 4, 7, 10, then biweekly through week 26. Profiling relied on immunoSEQ multiplex PCR, and the TCRdb table lists in-frame clones only, not all of them. Of about 9,200 clones in the sample, over 60% were seen once. From germline, CDR1 is SGDLS and CDR2 YYNGEE. This CDR3 has 13 amino acids. Trimming cost V 0 bases and J 9 bases, with 10 bases left between them. This TCR came from a female donor with multiple myeloma. The specimen was PBMCs, collected in a trial of ipilimumab plus nivolumab as post-transplant consolidation. The chain carries TRBV9 and TRBJ2-1; possible D gene TRBD2, 5 bases. CDR3 sequence reads: CASSVGGVIEQFF. The CDR3 DNA follows: TGTGCCAGCAGCGTAGGGGGAGTCATTGAGCAGTTCTTC.